A single sample gave rise to the 2 T cell receptor beta chains below, sequenced in a study of Ad26.COV2.S vaccination and SARS-CoV-2 variants. TCRdb's table, derived via immunoSEQ multiplex PCR, lists solely in-frame clones and lacks some. The data hold 500,000 or so clones, with nearly 90% observed a single time. Noted treatment: roughly 18 received Ad26.COV2.S at low or high dose, single or two shots; several received placebo; per-sample allocation not given. Day 63 after the first injection of vaccine or placebo was the sampling time. This sample comprised peripheral blood, obtained in a trial of Ad26.COV2.S vaccine versus placebo. The receptors originated from a person aged 18-60 years who received the Ad26.COV2.S COVID-19 vaccine or a placebo.

The chain couples TRBV7-9 to TRBJ2-4; D might be TRBD1 (5 bases). Trimming removed 3 bases at V and 7 bases at J, with 16 bases between. The CDR3 runs to 15 residues. Germline-derived CDR1 and CDR2 are SEHNR and FQNEAQ (reference sequence). As DNA, the CDR3 is TGTGCCAGCAGCTTGGGGCTGAGAGGTCAGAACATTCAGTACTTC. It is translated as CASSLGLRGQNIQYF.

The chain uses TRBV9 and TRBJ1-2, with D uncertain. The germline gives CDR1 SGDLS, CDR2 YYNGEE. The CDR3 loop spans 16 amino acids. The V and J ends lost 0 bases and 0 bases respectively, with 12 bases between them. CDR3 sequence: CASSVGHKKANYGYTF. CDR3 nucleotides: TGTGCCAGCAGCGTAGGGCACAAAAAGGCTAACTATGGCTACACCTTC.